The rows below give T cell receptor beta chains drawn from one sample of a study of identifying expanded T cells in peripheral blood. Some clones are missing from TCRdb's copy, which holds only in-frame ones; the method was immunoSEQ multiplex PCR. The profile shows 90,000 to 95,000 clones, around 90% of them singletons. Input material: blood. These receptors were obtained from a person aged 18-70 years in good health. Each CDR3 is given with its conserved first and last residue. A D gene is named only where the DNA matches it firmly. The size of a clone is reported for some rows only, either as once, few or many, or as a class for expanded clones.

>TRBV6-5|TRBJ1-1|-|-
TGTGCCAGCAGTTACGCCACAGCCACGAACACTGAAGCTTTCTTT
CASSYATATNTEAFF
>TRBV27|TRBJ1-1|-|-
TGTGCCAGCAGTCTCTTTGGGGGGGCAGCAGGAACTGAAGCTTTCTTT
CASSLFGGAAGTEAFF
>TRBV6-5|TRBJ1-2|-|-
TGTGCCAGCAGTTATATCCCAGGGTCCTATGGCTACACCTTC
CASSYIPGSYGYTF
>TRBV7-6|TRBJ2-1|TRBD2|-
TGTGCCAGCAGCTCCCTCCCCTTACTAGCGACCAGCTCCTACAATGAGCAGTTCTTC
CASSSLPLLATSSYNEQFF
>TRBV19|TRBJ1-2|-|-
TGTGCCAGTAGTCCCCCGGGTCTGGACCTTAACTATGGCTACACCTTC
CASSPPGLDLNYGYTF
>TRBV19|TRBJ2-1|-|-
TGTGCCAGTAGGTCTATGGGGAGTGAGCAGTTCTTC
CASRSMGSEQFF
>TRBV2|TRBJ2-5|-|-
TGTGCCAGCAGTGAAGGGTACGAGACCCAGTACTTC
CASSEGYETQYF
>TRBV2|TRBJ1-2|TRBD1|-
TGTGCCAGCAGCGCAACAGGGGATTTAAATGGCTACACCTTC
CASSATGDLNGYTF
>TRBV5-6|TRBJ2-5|TRBD2|-
TGTGCCAGCAGCTTGGCCCGGGGGGGAGAGACCCAGTACTTC
CASSLARGGETQYF
>TRBV27|TRBJ2-1|-|-
TGTGCCAGCAGTCCCCCCGGGGGTCCCCGGGACGAGCAGTTCTTC
CASSPPGGPRDEQFF
>TRBV30|TRBJ2-2|-|-
TGTGCCTGGAGTGTACGTGCGCGGGGAGGCGGGGAGCTGTTTTTT
CAWSVRARGGGELFF
>TRBV29-1|TRBJ1-4|-|-
TGCAGCGATGCACGACAGACTGAAAAACTGTTTTTT
CSDARQTEKLFF
>TRBV29-1|TRBJ2-3|-|-
TGCAGCGTGGCCGGGGTCCTAAGAGATACGCAGTATTTT
CSVAGVLRDTQYF
>TRBV10-1|TRBJ2-1|-|-
TGCGCCAGCAGTGCGGCTGGGACAATCTACAATGAGCAGTTCTTC
CASSAAGTIYNEQFF
>TRBV4-2|TRBJ1-4|TRBD1|-
TGTGCCAGCAGCCAAGATGGGGACAGGGGTGAAAAACTGTTTTTT
CASSQDGDRGEKLFF
>TRBV7-2|TRBJ2-3|-|-
TGTGCCAGCAGCCCCTATATCACAGATACGCAGTATTTT
CASSPYITDTQYF
>TRBV5-1|TRBJ2-7|-|-
TGCGCCAGCAGCCCCCTGGTTAAGGGGAACGAGCAGTACTTC
CASSPLVKGNEQYF
>TRBV7-2|TRBJ2-7|TRBD2|-
TGTGCCAGTTCCAAGGGTCCGGGGGGGTACTTCGAGCAGTACTTC
CASSKGPGGYFEQYF
>TRBV7-2|TRBJ1-2|TRBD1|-
TGTGCCAGCAGCCCGGGACAGGGGGCGTACCATGGCTACACCTTC
CASSPGQGAYHGYTF
>TRBV29-1|TRBJ2-1|-|once
TGCAGCGTTGAAATTTTAACCGAGCAGTTCTTC
CSVEILTEQFF
>TRBV10-1|TRBJ2-7|TRBD2|-
TGCGCCAGCAGTGTAACCGGGACTAGTCTTGAGCAGTACTTC
CASSVTGTSLEQYF
>TRBV29-1|TRBJ1-1|-|-
TGCAGCGTCAAGATTCGACAGGACACTGAAGCTTTCTTT
CSVKIRQDTEAFF
>TRBV2|TRBJ1-1|-|-
TGTGCCAGCAGCGAGACACGGAACACTGAAGCTTTCTTT
CASSETRNTEAFF
>TRBV5-1|TRBJ1-1|TRBD1|-
TGCGCCAGCAGCTTGGGGGCACAGGGGAGGAACACTGAAGCTTTCTTT
CASSLGAQGRNTEAFF
>TRBV29-1|TRBJ2-1|-|-
TGCAGCGTTGAGGCTCTAGCCACCCCCCTACAGGGGCAGTTCTTC
CSVEALATPLQGQFF
>TRBV2|TRBJ2-5|-|-
TGTGCCAGCAGTGAATTTAAGCGGTCGGACTACCCAGCGGAGACCCAGTACTTC
CASSEFKRSDYPAETQYF
>TRBV20-1|TRBJ2-4|-|-
TGCAGTGCCGGGACGTCTGGGGCTGAGTACTTC
CSAGTSGAEYF